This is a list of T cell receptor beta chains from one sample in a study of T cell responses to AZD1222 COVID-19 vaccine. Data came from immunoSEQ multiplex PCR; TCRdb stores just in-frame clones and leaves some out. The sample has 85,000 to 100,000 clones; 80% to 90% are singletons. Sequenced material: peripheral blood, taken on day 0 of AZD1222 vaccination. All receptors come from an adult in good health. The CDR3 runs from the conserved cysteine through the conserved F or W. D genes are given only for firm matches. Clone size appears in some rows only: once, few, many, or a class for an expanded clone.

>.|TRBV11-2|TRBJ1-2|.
CASSLGGYGYTF
TGTGCCAGCAGCTTAGGTGGCTATGGCTACACCTTC
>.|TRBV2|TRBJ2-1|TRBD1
CASMTPGTGYNEQFF
TGTGCCAGCATGACCCCCGGGACAGGGTACAATGAGCAGTTCTTC
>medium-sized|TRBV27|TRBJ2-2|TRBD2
CASSPPRLAGGTGELFF
TGTGCCAGCAGCCCCCCCCGACTAGCGGGCGGCACCGGGGAGCTGTTTTTT
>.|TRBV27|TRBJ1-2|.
CASTPLGGAHGYTF
TGTGCCAGCACCCCCCTCGGGGGGGCCCATGGCTACACCTTC
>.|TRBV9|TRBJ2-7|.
CASSVGTDGSYEQYF
TGTGCCAGCAGCGTAGGAACCGACGGATCCTACGAGCAGTACTTC
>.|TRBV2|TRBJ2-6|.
CASSLAGANVLTF
TGTGCCAGCAGTCTGGCCGGGGCCAACGTCCTGACTTTC
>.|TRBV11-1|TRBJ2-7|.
CASSLGHIYEQYF
TGTGCCAGCAGCTTAGGGCATATCTACGAGCAGTACTTC
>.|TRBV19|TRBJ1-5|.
CASSRAGGISNQPQHF
TGTGCCAGTAGTAGAGCCGGAGGGATTAGCAATCAGCCCCAGCATTTT
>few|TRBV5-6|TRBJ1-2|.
CASSSDRGNGYTF
TGTGCCAGCAGCTCGGACAGAGGAAACGGCTACACCTTC
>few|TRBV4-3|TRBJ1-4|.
CASSQQTRLSTNEKLFF
TGCGCCAGCAGCCAGCAAACCCGTTTATCAACTAATGAAAAACTGTTTTTT
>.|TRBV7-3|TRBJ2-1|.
CASSDRGQSYNEQFF
TGTGCCAGCAGCGATCGAGGTCAGAGCTACAATGAGCAGTTCTTC
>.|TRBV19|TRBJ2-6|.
CASSIRSQLNLLGANVLTF
TGTGCCAGTAGTATCAGGTCCCAGTTGAACCTTCTTGGGGCCAACGTCCTGACTTTC
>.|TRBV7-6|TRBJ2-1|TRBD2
CASSSSLAGGTYNEQFF
TGTGCCAGCAGCTCCTCCCTAGCGGGGGGCACCTACAATGAGCAGTTCTTC
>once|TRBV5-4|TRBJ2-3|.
CASSSTFGGTDTQYF
TGTGCCAGCAGCTCTACATTTGGGGGGACAGATACGCAGTATTTT
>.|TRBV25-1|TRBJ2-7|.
CASGKGSYEQYF
TGTGCCAGCGGAAAGGGCTCCTACGAGCAGTACTTC
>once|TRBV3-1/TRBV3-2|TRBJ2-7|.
CASSSGPQRAYEQYF
TGTGCCAGCAGCTCCGGACCCCAGCGGGCTTACGAGCAGTACTTC
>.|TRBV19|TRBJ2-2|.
CASSWGQPTDGELFF
TGTGCCAGTAGTTGGGGACAACCAACAGACGGGGAGCTGTTTTTT
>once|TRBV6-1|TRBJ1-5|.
CASSETATNQPQHF
TGTGCCAGCAGTGAGACAGCGACCAATCAGCCCCAGCATTTT
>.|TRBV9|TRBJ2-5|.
CASSDLTIRETQYF
TGTGCCAGCAGCGACCTTACCATACGTGAGACCCAGTACTTC
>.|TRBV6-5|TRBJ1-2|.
CASSYSLTARNYGYTF
TGTGCCAGCAGTTACTCTTTAACAGCCAGAAACTATGGCTACACCTTC
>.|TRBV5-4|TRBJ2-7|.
CASSQGPRSLDEQYF
TGTGCCAGCAGCCAGGGTCCCAGGTCCCTGGACGAGCAGTACTTC
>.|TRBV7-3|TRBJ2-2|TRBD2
CASSLISSGRPTGELFF
TGTGCCAGCAGCTTAATATCTAGCGGGAGGCCCACCGGGGAGCTGTTTTTT
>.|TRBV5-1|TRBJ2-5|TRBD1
CASSEGDRGFGETQYF
TGCGCCAGCAGCGAAGGGGACAGGGGATTCGGAGAGACCCAGTACTTC
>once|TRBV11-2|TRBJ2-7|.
CASSLTRVFPHYEQYF
TGTGCCAGCAGCCTTACCAGGGTCTTTCCCCACTACGAGCAGTACTTC
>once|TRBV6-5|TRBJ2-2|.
CASSYNRGKTGELFF
TGTGCCAGCAGTTACAATCGAGGAAAGACCGGGGAGCTGTTTTTT
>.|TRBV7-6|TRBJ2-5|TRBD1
CASSSTGGAGETQYF
TGTGCCAGCAGCTCGACAGGGGGCGCGGGAGAGACCCAGTACTTC
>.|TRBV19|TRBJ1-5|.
CASSPRRDAGNQPQHF
TGTGCCAGTAGTCCTCGAAGGGATGCGGGCAATCAGCCCCAGCATTTT
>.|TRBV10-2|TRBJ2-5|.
CASSESGGPEETQYF
TGCGCCAGCAGTGAGTCGGGGGGGCCGGAGGAGACCCAGTACTTC
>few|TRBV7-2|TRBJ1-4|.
CASSWGGGVYEKLFF
TGTGCCAGCAGCTGGGGAGGAGGGGTCTATGAAAAACTGTTTTTT
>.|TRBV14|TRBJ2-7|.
CASSQWRRYEQYF
TGTGCCAGCAGCCAGTGGAGAAGGTACGAGCAGTACTTC
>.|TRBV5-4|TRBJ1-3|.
CASSFAGASGNTIYF
TGTGCCAGCAGCTTCGCGGGGGCCTCTGGAAACACCATATATTTT
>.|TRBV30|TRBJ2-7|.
CAWNYQGPGFEQYF
TGTGCCTGGAATTACCAGGGGCCCGGTTTCGAGCAGTACTTC
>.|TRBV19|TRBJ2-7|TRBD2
CATSTSGITYEQYF
TGTGCCACCAGTACTAGCGGGATAACCTACGAGCAGTACTTC
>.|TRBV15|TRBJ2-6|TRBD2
CATSRGEGSGANVLTF
TGTGCCACCAGCCGTGGGGAGGGATCCGGGGCCAACGTCCTGACTTTC
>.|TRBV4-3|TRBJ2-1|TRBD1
CASSQDRGQGIHNEQFF
TGCGCCAGCAGCCAAGATAGGGGACAGGGGATCCACAATGAGCAGTTCTTC
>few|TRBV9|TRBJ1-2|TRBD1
CASSPLGMGQGGAGYTF
TGTGCCAGCAGCCCCCTGGGTATGGGACAGGGCGGTGCCGGCTACACCTTC
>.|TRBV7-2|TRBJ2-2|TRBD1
CASSFGDRGTRTGELFF
TGTGCCAGCAGCTTTGGGGACAGGGGGACCCGCACCGGGGAGCTGTTTTTT
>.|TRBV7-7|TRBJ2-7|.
CASSPGGSYEQYF
TGTGCTAGCAGCCCGGGCGGCTCCTACGAGCAGTACTTC
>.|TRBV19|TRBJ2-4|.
CASSISQANIQYF
TGTGCCAGTAGTATTTCCCAAGCAAACATTCAGTACTTC
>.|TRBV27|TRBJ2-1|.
CASSLSVGEQFF
TGTGCCAGCAGTTTAAGTGTCGGTGAGCAGTTCTTC
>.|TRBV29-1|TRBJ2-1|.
CSVEGAIKTESSYNEQFF
TGCAGCGTTGAAGGGGCCATAAAGACAGAGAGCTCCTACAATGAGCAGTTCTTC
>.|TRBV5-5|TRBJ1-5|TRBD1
CASSLEGGWGNQPQHF
TGTGCCAGCAGCTTGGAAGGGGGCTGGGGCAATCAGCCCCAGCATTTT
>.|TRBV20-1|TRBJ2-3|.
CSASSGPGYTDTQYF
TGCAGTGCTAGTTCCGGTCCGGGTTACACAGATACGCAGTATTTT